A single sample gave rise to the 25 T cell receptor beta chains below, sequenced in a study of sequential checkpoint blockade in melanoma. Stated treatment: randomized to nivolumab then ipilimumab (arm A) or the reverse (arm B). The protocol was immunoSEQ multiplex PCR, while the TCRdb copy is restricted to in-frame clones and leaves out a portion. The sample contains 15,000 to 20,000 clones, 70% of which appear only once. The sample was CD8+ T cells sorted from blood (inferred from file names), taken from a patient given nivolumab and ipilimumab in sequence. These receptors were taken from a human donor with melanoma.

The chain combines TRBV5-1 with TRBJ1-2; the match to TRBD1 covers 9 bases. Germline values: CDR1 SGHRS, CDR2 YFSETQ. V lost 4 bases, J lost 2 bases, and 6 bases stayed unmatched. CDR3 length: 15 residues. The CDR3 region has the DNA TGCGCCAGCAGCACGACAGGACAGGGGAACTATGGCTACACCTTC. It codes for CASSTTGQGNYGYTF. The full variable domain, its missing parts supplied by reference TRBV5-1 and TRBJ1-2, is KAGVTQTPRYLIKTRGQQVTLSCSPISGHRSVSWYQQTPGQGLQFLFEYFSETQRNKGNFPGRFSGRQFSNSRSEMNVSTLELGDSALYLCASSTTGQGNYGYTFGSGTRLTVV.

The CDR3 DNA reads as TGTGCCAGTGGACTAGCTCTCTACAATGAGCAGTTCTTC. This encodes CASGLALYNEQFF. V and J are TRBV6-5 and TRBJ2-1, with 8 bases aligning to TRBD2. CDR3 size: 13 residues. J lost 3 bases, V lost 9 bases, and 4 bases had no gene match. Germline V gene sequence: CDR1 MNHEY, CDR2 SVGAGI.

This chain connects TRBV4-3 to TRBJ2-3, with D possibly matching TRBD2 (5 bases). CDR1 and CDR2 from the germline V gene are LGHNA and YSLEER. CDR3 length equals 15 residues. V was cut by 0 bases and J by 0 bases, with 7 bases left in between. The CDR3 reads CASSQERTSTDTQYF. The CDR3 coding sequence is TGCGCCAGCAGCCAAGAGCGGACTAGCACAGATACGCAGTATTTT.

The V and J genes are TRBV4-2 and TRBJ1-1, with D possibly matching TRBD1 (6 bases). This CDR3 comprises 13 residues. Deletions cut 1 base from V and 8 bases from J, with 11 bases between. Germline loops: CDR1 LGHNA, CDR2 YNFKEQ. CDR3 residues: CASSQGTALEAFF. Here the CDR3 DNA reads TGTGCCAGCAGCCAAGGGACAGCGCTGGAAGCTTTCTTT.

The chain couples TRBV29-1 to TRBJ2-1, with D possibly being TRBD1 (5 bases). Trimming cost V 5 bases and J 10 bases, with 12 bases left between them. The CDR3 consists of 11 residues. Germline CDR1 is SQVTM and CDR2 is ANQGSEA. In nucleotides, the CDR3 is TGCAGCGTTCCCAGGGTAGGGGAGCAGTTCTTC. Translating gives CSVPRVGEQFF.

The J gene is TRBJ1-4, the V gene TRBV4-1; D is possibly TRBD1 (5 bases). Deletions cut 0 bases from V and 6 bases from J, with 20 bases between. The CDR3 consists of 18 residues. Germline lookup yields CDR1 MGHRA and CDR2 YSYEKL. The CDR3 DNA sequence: TGCGCCAGCAGCCAAGATCATGTAAAACAGGTTTTGTATGAAAAACTGTTTTTT. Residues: CASSQDHVKQVLYEKLFF.

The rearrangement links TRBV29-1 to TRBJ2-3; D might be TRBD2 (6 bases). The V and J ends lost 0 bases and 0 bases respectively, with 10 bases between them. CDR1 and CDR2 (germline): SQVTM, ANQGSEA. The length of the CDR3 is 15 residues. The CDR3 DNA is TGCAGCGTTGAAGAGGGGCGGGGAAGCACAGATACGCAGTATTTT. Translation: CSVEEGRGSTDTQYF.

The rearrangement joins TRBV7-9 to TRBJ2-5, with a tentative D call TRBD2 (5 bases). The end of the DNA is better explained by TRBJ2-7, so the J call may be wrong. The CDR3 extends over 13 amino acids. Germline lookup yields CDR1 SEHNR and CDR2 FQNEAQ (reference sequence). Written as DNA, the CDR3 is TGTGCCAGCAGCTTCGTCGGGGACTACGAGCAGTACTTC. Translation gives CASSFVGDYEQYF.

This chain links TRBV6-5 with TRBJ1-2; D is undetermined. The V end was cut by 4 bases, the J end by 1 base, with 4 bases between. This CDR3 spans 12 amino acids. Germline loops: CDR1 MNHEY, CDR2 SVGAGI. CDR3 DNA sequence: TGTGCCAGCAGTTCAGTTAACTATGGCTACACCTTC. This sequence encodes CASSSVNYGYTF.

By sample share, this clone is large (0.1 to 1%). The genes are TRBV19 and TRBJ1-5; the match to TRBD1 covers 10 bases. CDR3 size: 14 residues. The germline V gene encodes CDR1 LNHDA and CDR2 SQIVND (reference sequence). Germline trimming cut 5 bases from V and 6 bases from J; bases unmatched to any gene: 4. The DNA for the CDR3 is TGTGCCAGTAGTCAAGACAGGGGGCCTCAGCCCCAGCATTTT. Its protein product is CASSQDRGPQPQHF.

The CDR3, as DNA: TGTGCCACCAGCACACGGGCCCCGCTGGGACTAGCGGGAGGAGGGGATACGCAGTATTTT. Its translation is CATSTRAPLGLAGGGDTQYF. The chain joins TRBV15 to TRBJ2-3; 15 bases align to TRBD2. Unmatched junction bases numbered 17, after V lost 4 bases and J lost 6 bases. The germline V gene has CDR1 LNHNV and CDR2 YYDKDF (reference sequence). The CDR3 contains 20 residues.

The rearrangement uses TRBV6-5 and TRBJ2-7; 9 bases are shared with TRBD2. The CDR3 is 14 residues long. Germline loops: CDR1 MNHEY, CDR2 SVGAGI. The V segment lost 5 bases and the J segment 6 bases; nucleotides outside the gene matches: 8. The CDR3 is CASSRSGSLREQYF. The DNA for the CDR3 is TGTGCCAGCAGTCGTAGCGGGAGTCTTCGCGAGCAGTACTTC.

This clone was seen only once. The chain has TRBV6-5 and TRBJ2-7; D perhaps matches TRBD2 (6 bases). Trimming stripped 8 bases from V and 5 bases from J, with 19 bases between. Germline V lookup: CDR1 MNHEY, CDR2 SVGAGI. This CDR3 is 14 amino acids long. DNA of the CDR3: TGTGCCAGCTCGCGGGAATTGAAGTTCGACGAGCAGTACTTC. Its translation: CASSRELKFDEQYF.

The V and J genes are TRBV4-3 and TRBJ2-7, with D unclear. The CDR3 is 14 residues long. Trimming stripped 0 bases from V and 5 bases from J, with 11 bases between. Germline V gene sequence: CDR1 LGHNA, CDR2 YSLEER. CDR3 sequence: CASSQDLATDEQYF. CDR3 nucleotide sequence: TGCGCCAGCAGCCAAGATTTGGCCACAGACGAGCAGTACTTC.

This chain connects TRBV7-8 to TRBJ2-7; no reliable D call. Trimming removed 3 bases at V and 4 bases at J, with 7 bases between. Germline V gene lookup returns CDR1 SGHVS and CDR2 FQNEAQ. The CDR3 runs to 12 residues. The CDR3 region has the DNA TGTGCCAGCAGCTTCACTACTTACGAGCAGTACTTC. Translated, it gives CASSFTTYEQYF.

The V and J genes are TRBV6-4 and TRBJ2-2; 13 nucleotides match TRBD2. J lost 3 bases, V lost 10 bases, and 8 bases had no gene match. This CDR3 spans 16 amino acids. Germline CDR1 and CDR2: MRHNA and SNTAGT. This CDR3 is CATSTSGGTHTGELFF. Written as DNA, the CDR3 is TGTGCCACCTCGACTAGCGGGGGGACCCACACCGGGGAGCTGTTTTTT.

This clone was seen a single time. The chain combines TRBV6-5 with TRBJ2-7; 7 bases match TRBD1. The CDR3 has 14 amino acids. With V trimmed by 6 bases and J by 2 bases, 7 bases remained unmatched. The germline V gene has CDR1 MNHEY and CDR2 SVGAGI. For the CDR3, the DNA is TGTGCCAGCAGAGGGACAGAGCTCACCTACGAGCAGTACTTC. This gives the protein CASRGTELTYEQYF.

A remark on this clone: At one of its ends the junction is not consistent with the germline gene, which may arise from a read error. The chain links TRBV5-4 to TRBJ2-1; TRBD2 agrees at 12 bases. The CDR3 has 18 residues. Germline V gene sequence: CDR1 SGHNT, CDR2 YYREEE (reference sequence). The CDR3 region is CTSSLGLAGGPGYNEQFF. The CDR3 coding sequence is TGTACCAGCAGCTTGGGGCTAGCGGGGGGGCCGGGGTACAATGAGCAGTTCTTC.

The CDR3: CASSIGQGAPYGYTF. The CDR3 DNA reads TGTGCCAGTAGTATCGGACAGGGGGCCCCCTATGGCTACACCTTC. The chain joins TRBV19 to TRBJ1-2, with 11 bases identical to TRBD1. The CDR3 has 15 residues. Trimming took 3 bases from V and 4 from J; bases not matched to a gene: 4. The V gene's germline CDR1 is LNHDA and CDR2 SQIVND (reference sequence).

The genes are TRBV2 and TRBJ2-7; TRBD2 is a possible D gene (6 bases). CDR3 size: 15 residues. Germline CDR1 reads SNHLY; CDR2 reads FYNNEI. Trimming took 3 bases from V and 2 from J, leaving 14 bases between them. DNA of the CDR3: TGTGCCAGCAGTGATGGGAGGACCTACACCTACGAGCAGTACTTC. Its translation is CASSDGRTYTYEQYF.

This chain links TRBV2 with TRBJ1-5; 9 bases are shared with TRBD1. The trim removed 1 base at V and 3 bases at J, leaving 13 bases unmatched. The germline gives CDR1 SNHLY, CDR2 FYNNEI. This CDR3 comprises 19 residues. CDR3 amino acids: CASSEGRTGVSRFNQPQHF. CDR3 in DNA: TGTGCCAGCAGTGAAGGGCGGACAGGGGTTTCGAGGTTCAATCAGCCCCAGCATTTT.

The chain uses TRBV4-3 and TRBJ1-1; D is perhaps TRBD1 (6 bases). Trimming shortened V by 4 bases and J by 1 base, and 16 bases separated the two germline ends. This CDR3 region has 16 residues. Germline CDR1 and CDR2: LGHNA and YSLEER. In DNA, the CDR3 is TGCGCCAGCAGCCTAGGCTGGGGGCTAGGGAACACTGAAGCTTTCTTT. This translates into CASSLGWGLGNTEAFF.

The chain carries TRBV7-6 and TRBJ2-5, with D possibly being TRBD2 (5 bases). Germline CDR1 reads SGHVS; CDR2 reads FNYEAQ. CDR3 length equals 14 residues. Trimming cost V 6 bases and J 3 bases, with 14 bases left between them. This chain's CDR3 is CASSFGYGEETQYF. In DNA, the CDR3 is TGTGCCAGCAGTTTTGGGTACGGGGAAGAGACCCAGTACTTC.

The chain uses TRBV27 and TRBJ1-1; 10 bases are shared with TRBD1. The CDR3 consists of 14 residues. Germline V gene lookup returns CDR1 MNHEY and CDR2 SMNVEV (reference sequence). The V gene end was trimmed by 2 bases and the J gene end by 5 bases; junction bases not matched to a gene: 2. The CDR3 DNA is TGTGCCAGCAGTTTAGACAGGGGGCGGACTGAAGCTTTCTTT. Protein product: CASSLDRGRTEAFF.

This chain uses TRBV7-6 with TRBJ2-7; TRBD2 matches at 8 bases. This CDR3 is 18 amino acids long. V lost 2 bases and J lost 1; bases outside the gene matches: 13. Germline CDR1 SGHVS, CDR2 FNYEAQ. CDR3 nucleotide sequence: TGTGCCAGCAGCTTATTCTTGGCAGCGGGAGATCGATCCTACGAGCAGTACTTC. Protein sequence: CASSLFLAAGDRSYEQYF.